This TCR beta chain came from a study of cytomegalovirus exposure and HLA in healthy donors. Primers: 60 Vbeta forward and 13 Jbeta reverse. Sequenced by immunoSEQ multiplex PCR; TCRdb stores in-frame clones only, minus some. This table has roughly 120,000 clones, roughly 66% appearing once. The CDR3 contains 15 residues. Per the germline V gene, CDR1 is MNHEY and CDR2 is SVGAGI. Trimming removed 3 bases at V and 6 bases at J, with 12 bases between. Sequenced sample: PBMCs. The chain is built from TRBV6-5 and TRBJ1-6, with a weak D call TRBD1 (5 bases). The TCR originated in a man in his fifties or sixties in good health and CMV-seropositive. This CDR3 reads CASSYGCRANSPLHF. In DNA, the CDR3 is TGTGCCAGCAGTTATGGTTGCAGGGCTAATTCACCCCTCCACTTT.